This record covers a single T cell receptor (beta chain). Its target is not known. This sample includes further DNA sequences coding for the same CDR3. The record originates from a study of shared clonotypes between healthy human individuals. Findings of the study overall: Of the naive CD4 clonotypes, roughly 5.2% were shared across several donors.

The input for sorted-subset replicate PCRs was 200 ng DNA, some 28,000 T cell genomes. The protocol was immunoSEQ multiplex PCR, while the TCRdb copy is restricted to in-frame clones and leaves out a portion. The data contain a few million clones, less than 95% of them singletons. CDR1 is SGHNT and CDR2 is YYREEE in the germline V gene (reference sequence). Trimming stripped 4 bases from V and 7 bases from J, with 21 bases between. This CDR3 region has 15 residues. Each sample came from a Caucasian adult donor living in Nashville, Tennessee. This sequence joins TRBV5-4 and TRBJ2-7; a weak D match, TRBD1 (6 bases). This TCR derives from a man aged 18 to 29 in good health. Some clones in this sample may be carry-over from other donors' samples. The sample comprised naive CD4+ T cells from PBMCs. Subset meaning: CD45RA+ positively selected. The CDR3 region is CASSQRQAGVGEQYF. For the CDR3, the DNA is TGTGCCAGCAGCCAGAGACAGGCCGGGGTCGGTGAGCAGTACTTC.